This is a list of T cell receptor beta chains from one sample in a study of CD8 T cells in ankylosing spondylitis. TCRdb reprocessed the 5' RACE reads via MiXCR and lists one record per CDR3 protein. Among roughly 68,000 distinct CDR3 sequences listed, around 6.4% were seen once. Sequenced: synovial fluid, either unsorted or a sorted T cell fraction (not recorded which). The receptors derive from a male donor with ankylosing spondylitis. Each CDR3 is given without its conserved first and last residue.

TRBJ1-6 | TRBV28 | ASNPTIPGSPLH
TRBJ2-2 | TRBV10-3 | AIRDSRNTGELF
TRBJ2-7 | TRBV29-1 | SVGADYEQY
TRBJ2-3 | TRBV20-1 | SASPGLAGYEDTQY
TRBJ2-5 | TRBV6-5 | ASSYRARQETQY
TRBJ2-5 | TRBV20-1 | SARRQGVETQY
TRBJ2-5 | TRBV3-1 | ASSQDLLAGEGSRETQY
TRBJ1-4 | TRBV6-1 | ASSTHFQGTNEKLF
TRBJ1-1 | TRBV2 | ASTGFMNTEAF
TRBJ2-7 | TRBV6-2/TRBV6-3 | ASSRLDYEQY
TRBJ1-1 | TRBV9 | ASSYRVGDTEAF
TRBJ2-2 | TRBV7-7 | ASSLGGAGNTGELF
TRBJ1-1 | TRBV5-1 | ASSEGTGVDTEAF
TRBJ2-3 | TRBV29-1 | SVAAFTDTQY
TRBJ1-1 | TRBV28 | ASSFSPRVGTEAF
TRBJ1-4 | TRBV7-2 | ASSPRRINEKLF
TRBJ1-2 | TRBV4-3 | ASSQARGYGYT
TRBJ1-4 | TRBV20-1 | SAPWGVTGAEKLF
TRBJ2-5 | TRBV7-3 | ASSLMGSGQETQY
TRBJ1-6 | TRBV28 | ASSLETVSPLH
TRBJ2-2 | TRBV28 | ASSTLAGSNTGELF
TRBJ2-3 | TRBV29-1 | SVEGKTGGSQDTQY
TRBJ2-7 | TRBV28 | ASSFRSRRAYEQY
TRBJ2-7 | TRBV7-8 | ASSTGQYEQY
TRBJ2-7 | TRBV5-1 | ASSSPGQGTYEQY
TRBJ2-7 | TRBV24-1 | ATATNAYEQY
TRBJ2-1 | TRBV23-1 | ASRPRGRPYNEQF
TRBJ2-7 | TRBV28 | ASSRGGTHEQY
TRBJ1-5 | TRBV12-3/TRBV12-4 | ASSLDPAINQPQH
TRBJ2-3 | TRBV6-1 | ASRPTGTDPDTQY
TRBJ2-7 | TRBV6-5 | ASSYSPIREQY
TRBJ2-2 | TRBV9 | ASSVAQGAGELF
TRBJ1-4 | TRBV2 | ASLRSANEKLF
TRBJ1-2 | TRBV27 | ASSLRRSQYGYT
TRBJ2-5 | TRBV9 | ASSEQGAGETQY
TRBJ2-1 | TRBV20-1 | SASPQNEQF
TRBJ2-7 | TRBV30 | AWSVDLAVYEQY
TRBJ1-4 | TRBV7-9 | ASRSAGTANEKLF
TRBJ2-5 | TRBV29-1 | SVGLAGETQY
TRBJ2-7 | TRBV18 | ASSPRSGGSSHEQY
TRBJ2-7 | TRBV4-2 | ASSPRDLSYEQY
TRBJ2-1 | TRBV7-3 | ASSPTGSPRYEQF
TRBJ1-1 | TRBV5-6 | ASSLLYVNTEAF